This record looks at one T cell receptor beta chain sequence and its context. Antigen: not known. The sample's treatment: oral pan-JAK inhibitor, 5-10 mg twice daily. This sample was included in a study of CD8+ T cells in alopecia areata. Extraction and reverse transcription of RNA yielded cDNA as the sequencing template. Using immunoSEQ multiplex PCR, the repertoire was profiled, and TCRdb retains in-frame clones only, with some absent. Of some 98,000 clones in the sample, 61% are singletons; the top ten hold 15% to 19%. General study results and limits: Uncertainty about whether baseline CD8+ expansion is linked to response remains, with one nonresponder. Normal skin contains resident alphabeta T cells, and these are also sequenced in scalp samples.

Germline CDR1 LGHNA, CDR2 YSLEER. The CDR3 is 13 amino acids. With 0 bases removed from V and 2 bases from J, the gap between germline ends came to 4 bases. The chain uses TRBV4-3 and TRBJ2-5, with D unresolved. The specimen comprised CD8+ T cells sorted from blood, sampled at week 4, from a patient treated with tofacitinib. The sequence was collected from a human donor with alopecia areata. CDR3 sequence: CASSQELQETQYF. CDR3 coding DNA: TGCGCCAGCAGCCAAGAACTGCAAGAGACCCAGTACTTC.